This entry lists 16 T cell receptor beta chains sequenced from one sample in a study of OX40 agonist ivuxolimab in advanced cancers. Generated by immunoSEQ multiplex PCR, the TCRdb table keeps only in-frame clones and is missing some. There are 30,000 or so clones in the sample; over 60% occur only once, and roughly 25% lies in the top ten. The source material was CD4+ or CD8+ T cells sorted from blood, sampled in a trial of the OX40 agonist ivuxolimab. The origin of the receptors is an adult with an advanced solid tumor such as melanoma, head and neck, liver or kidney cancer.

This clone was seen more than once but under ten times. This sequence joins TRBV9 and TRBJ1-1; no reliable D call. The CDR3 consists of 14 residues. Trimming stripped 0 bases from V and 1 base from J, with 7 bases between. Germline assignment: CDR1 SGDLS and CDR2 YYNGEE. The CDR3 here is CASSVGGSNTEAFF. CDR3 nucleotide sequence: TGTGCCAGCAGCGTAGGGGGATCGAACACTGAAGCTTTCTTT.

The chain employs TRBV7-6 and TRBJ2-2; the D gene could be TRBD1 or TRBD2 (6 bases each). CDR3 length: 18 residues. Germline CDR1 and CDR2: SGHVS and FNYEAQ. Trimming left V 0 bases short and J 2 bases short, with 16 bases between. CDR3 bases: TGTGCCAGCAGCTTAGCCCCATCGGGGGCCGTAAACACCGGGGAGCTGTTTTTT. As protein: CASSLAPSGAVNTGELFF. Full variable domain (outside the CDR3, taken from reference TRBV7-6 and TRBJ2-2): GAGVSQSPRYKVTKRGQDVALRCDPISGHVSLYWYRQALGQGPEFLTYFNYEAQQDKSGLPNDRFSAERPEGSISTLTIQRTEQRDSAMYRCASSLAPSGAVNTGELFFGEGSRLTVL.

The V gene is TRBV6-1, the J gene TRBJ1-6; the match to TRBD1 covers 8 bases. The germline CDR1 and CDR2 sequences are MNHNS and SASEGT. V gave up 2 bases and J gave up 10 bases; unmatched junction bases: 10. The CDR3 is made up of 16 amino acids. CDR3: CASSESEGTGGSPLHF. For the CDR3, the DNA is TGTGCCAGCAGTGAATCTGAAGGGACAGGTGGCTCACCCCTCCACTTT.

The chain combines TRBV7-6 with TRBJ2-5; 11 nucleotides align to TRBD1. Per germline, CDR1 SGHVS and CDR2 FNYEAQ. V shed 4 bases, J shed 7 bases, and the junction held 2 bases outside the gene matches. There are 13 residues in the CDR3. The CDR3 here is CASSSGTGGTQYF. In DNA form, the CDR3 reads TGTGCCAGCAGCTCCGGGACAGGGGGGACCCAGTACTTC.

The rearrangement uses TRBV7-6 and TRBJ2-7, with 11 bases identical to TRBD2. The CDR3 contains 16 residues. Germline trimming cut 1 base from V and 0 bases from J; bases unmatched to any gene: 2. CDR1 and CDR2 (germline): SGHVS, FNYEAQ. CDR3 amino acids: CASSLGLAGSSYEQYF. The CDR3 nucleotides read TGTGCCAGCAGCTTAGGACTAGCGGGGAGCTCCTACGAGCAGTACTTC. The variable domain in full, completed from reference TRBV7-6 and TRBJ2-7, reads GAGVSQSPRYKVTKRGQDVALRCDPISGHVSLYWYRQALGQGPEFLTYFNYEAQQDKSGLPNDRFSAERPEGSISTLTIQRTEQRDSAMYRCASSLGLAGSSYEQYFGPGTRLTVT.

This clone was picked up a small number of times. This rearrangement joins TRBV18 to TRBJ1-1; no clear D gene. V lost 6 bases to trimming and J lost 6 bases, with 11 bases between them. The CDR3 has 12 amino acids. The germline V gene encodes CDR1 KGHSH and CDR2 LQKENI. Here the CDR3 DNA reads TGTGCCAGCTCCCCCGTTGCGGCTGAAGCTTTCTTT. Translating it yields CASSPVAAEAFF.

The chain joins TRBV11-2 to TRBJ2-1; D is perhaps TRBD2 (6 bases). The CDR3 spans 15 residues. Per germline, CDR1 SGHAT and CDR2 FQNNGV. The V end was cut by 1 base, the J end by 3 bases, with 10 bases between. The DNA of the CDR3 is TGTGCCAGCAGCTTAGTGGTGGGGGGCTACAATGAGCAGTTCTTC. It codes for CASSLVVGGYNEQFF. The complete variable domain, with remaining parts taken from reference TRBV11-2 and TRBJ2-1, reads EAGVAQSPRYKIIEKRQSVAFWCNPISGHATLYWYQQILGQGPKLLIQFQNNGVVDDSQLPKDRFSAERLKGVDSTLKIQPAKLEDSAVYLCASSLVVGGYNEQFFGPGTRLTVL.

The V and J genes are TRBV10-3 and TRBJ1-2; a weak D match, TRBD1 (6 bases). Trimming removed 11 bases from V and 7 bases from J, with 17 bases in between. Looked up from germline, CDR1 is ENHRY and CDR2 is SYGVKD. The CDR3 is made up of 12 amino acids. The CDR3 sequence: CALRDGGGGYTF. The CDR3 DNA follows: TGTGCCCTTCGGGACGGGGGCGGTGGCTACACCTTC.

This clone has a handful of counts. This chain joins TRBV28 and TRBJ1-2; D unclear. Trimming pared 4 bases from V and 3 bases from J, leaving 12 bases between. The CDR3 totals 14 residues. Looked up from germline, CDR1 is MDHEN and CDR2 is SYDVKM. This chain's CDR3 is CASSYPHGYYGYTF. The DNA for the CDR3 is TGTGCCAGCAGTTATCCACACGGTTACTATGGCTACACCTTC.

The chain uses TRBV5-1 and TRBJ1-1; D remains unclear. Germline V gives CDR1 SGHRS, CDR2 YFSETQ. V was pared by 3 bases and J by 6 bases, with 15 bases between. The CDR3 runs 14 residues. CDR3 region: CASSSIGRTSEAFF. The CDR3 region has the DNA TGCGCCAGCAGCTCCATAGGACGGACTTCTGAAGCTTTCTTT.

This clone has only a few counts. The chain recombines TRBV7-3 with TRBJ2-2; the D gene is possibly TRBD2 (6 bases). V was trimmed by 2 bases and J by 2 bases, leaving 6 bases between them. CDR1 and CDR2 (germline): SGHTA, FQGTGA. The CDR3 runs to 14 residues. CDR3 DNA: TGTGCCAGCAGCTTAGCGGGAAACACCGGGGAGCTGTTTTTT. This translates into CASSLAGNTGELFF.

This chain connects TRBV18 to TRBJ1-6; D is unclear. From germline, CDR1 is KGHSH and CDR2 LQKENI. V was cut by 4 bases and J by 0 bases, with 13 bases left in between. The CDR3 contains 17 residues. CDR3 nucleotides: TGTGCCAGCTCACTGGTGGATTCGAGCTCCTATAATTCACCCCTCCACTTT. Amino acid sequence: CASSLVDSSSYNSPLHF.

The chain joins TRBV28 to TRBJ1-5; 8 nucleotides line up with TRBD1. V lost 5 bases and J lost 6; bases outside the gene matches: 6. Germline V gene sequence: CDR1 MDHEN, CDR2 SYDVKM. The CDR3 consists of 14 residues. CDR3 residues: CASSPRTGFQPQHF. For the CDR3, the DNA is TGTGCCAGCAGTCCAAGGACAGGGTTTCAGCCCCAGCATTTT.

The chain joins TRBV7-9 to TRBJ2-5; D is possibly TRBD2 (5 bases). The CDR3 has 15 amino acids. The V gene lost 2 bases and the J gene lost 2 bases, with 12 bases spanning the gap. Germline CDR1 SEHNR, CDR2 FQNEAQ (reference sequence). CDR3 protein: CASSLFWTAQETQYF. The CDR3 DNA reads TGTGCCAGCAGCTTATTCTGGACTGCACAAGAGACCCAGTACTTC.

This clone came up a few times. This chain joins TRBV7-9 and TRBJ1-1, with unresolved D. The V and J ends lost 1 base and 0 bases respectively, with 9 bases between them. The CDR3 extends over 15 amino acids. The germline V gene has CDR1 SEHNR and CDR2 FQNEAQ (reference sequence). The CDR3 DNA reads TGTGCCAGCAGCTTAGAGACGGGAATGAACACTGAAGCTTTCTTT. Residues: CASSLETGMNTEAFF. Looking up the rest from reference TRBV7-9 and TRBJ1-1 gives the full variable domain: DTGVSQNPRHKITKRGQNVTFRCDPISEHNRLYWYRQTLGQGPEFLTYFQNEAQLEKSRLLSDRFSAERPKGSFSTLEIQRTEQGDSAMYLCASSLETGMNTEAFFGQGTRLTVV.

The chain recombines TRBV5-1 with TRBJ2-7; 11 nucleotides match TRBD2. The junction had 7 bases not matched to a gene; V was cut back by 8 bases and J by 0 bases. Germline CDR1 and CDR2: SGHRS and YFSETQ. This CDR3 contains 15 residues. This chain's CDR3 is CASKFGTSGSYEQYF. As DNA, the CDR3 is TGCGCCAGTAAATTTGGGACTAGCGGCTCCTACGAGCAGTACTTC.